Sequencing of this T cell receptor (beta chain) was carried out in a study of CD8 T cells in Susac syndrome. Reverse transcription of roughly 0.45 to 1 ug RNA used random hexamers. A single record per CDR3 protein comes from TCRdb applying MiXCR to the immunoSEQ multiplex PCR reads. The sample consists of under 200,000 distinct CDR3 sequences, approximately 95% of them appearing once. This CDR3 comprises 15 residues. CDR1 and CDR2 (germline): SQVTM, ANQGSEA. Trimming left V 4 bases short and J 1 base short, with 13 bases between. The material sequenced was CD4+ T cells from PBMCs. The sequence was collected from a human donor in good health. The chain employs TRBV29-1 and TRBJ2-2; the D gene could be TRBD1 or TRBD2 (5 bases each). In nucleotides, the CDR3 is TGCAGCGTTGGAACGGGGCAGGGGAACACCGGGGAGCTGTTTTTT. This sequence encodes CSVGTGQGNTGELFF.